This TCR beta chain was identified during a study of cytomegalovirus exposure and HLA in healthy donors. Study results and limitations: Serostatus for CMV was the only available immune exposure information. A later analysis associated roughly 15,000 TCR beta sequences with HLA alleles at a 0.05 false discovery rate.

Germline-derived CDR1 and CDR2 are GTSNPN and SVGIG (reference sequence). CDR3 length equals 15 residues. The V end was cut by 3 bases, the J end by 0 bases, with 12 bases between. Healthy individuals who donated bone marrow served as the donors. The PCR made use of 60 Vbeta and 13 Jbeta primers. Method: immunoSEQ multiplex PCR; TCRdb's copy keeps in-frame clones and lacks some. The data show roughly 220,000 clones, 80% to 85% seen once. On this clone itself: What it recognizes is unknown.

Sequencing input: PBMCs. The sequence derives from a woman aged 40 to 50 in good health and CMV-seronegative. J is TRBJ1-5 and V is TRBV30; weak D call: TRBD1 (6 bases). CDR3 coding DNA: TGTGCCTGGAGACAGGGTCCCTATAGCAATCAGCCCCAGCATTTT. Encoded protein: CAWRQGPYSNQPQHF.